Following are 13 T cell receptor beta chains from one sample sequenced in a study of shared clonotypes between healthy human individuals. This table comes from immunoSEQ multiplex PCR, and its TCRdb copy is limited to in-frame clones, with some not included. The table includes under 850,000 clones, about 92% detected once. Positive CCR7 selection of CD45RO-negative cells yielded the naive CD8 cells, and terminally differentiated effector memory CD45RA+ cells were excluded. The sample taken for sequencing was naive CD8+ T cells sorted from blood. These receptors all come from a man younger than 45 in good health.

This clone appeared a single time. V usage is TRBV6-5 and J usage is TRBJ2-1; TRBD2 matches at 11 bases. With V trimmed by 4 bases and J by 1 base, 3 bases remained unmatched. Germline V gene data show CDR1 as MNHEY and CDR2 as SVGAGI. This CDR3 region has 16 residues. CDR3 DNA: TGTGCCAGCAGTTTAGCGGGAGGGGGGTCCTACAATGAGCAGTTCTTC. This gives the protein CASSLAGGGSYNEQFF.

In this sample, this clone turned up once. The CDR3 region has the DNA TGCGCCAGCAGTAGCTCGGGACAGGGGCTTGGATATGGCTACACCTTC. Its protein product is CASSSSGQGLGYGYTF. The chain carries TRBV4-1 and TRBJ1-2; 10 bases map to TRBD1. Germline lookup yields CDR1 MGHRA and CDR2 YSYEKL. V trimming: 6 bases; J trimming: 5 bases; junction bases outside the gene matches: 12. CDR3 length: 16 amino acids.

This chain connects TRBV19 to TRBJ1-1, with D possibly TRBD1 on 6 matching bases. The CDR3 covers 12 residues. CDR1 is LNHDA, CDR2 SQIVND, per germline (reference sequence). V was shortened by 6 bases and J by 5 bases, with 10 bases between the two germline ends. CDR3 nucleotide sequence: TGTGCCAGTAGGGAGGGGGTGACTGAAGCTTTCTTT. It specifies CASREGVTEAFF.

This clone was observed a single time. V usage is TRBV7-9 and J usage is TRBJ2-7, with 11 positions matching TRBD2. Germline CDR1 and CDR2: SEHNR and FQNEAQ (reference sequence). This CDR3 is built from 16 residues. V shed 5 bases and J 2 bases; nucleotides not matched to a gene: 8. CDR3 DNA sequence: TGTGCCAGCAGCCCGGGGACTAGCGGCCCGACCTACGAGCAGTACTTC. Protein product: CASSPGTSGPTYEQYF.

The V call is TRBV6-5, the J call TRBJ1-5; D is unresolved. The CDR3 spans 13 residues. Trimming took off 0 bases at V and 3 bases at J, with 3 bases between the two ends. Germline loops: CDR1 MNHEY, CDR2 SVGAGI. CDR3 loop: CASSYSANQPQHF. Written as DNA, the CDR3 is TGTGCCAGCAGTTACTCCGCCAATCAGCCCCAGCATTTT.

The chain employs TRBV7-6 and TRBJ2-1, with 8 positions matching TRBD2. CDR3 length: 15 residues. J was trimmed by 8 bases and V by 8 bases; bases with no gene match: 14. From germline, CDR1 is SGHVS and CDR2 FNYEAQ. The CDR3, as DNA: TGTGCCAGCGGATATCGGGAGGGCCATGGAGATGAGCAGTTCTTC. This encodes CASGYREGHGDEQFF.

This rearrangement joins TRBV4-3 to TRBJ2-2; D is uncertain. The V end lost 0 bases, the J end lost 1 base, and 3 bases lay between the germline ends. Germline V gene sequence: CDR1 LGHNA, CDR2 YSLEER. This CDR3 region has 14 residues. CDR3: CASSQEQNTGELFF. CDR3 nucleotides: TGCGCCAGCAGCCAAGAACAGAACACCGGGGAGCTGTTTTTT.

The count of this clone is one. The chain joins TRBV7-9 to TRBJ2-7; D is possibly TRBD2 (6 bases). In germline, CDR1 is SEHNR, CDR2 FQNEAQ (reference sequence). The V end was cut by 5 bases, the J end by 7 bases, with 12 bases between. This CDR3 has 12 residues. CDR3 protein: CASSPGVWEQYF. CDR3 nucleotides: TGTGCCAGCAGCCCGGGGGTCTGGGAGCAGTACTTC.

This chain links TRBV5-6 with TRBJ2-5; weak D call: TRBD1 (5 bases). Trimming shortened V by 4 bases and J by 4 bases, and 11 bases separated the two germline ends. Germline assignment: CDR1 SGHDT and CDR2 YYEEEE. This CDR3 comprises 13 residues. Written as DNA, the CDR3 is TGTGCCAGCAGCCCGGACACTCCAGAGACCCAGTACTTC. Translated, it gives CASSPDTPETQYF.

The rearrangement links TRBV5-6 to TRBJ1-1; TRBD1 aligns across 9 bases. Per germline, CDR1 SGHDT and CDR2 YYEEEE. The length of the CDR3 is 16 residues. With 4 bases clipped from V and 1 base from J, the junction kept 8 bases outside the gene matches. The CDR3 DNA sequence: TGTGCCAGCAGCGAGAATTACAGGGGGCCGAACACTGAAGCTTTCTTT. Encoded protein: CASSENYRGPNTEAFF.

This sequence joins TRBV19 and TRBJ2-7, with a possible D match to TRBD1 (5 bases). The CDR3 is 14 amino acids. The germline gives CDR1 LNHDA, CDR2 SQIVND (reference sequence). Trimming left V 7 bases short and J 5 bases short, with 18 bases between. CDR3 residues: CASTALGAPDEQYF. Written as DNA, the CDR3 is TGTGCCAGTACGGCGTTAGGGGCGCCTGACGAGCAGTACTTC.

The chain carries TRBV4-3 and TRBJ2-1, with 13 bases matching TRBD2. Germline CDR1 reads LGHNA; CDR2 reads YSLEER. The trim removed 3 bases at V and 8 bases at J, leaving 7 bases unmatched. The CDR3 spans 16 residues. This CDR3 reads CASSQRPGLAGDEQFF. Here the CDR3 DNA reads TGCGCCAGCAGCCAGAGGCCAGGACTAGCGGGAGATGAGCAGTTCTTC.

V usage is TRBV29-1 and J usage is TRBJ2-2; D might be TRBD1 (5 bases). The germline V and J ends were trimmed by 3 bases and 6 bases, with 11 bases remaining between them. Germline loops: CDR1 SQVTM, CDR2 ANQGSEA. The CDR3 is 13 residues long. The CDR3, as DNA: TGCAGCGTTGAGAAGACAGTTTCCGGGGAGCTGTTTTTT. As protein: CSVEKTVSGELFF.